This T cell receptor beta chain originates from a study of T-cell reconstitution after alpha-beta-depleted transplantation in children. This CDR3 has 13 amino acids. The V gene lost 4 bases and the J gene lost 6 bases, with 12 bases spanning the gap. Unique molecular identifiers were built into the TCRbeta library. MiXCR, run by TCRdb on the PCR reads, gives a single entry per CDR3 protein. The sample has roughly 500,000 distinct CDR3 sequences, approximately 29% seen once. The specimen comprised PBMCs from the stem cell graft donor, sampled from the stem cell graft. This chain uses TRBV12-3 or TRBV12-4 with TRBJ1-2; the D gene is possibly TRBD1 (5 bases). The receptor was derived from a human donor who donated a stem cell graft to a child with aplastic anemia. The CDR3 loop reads CASSWDPKHGYTF. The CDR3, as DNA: TGTGCCAGCAGTTGGGACCCTAAGCATGGCTACACCTTC.